Listed here are 26 T cell receptor beta chains from one sample, sequenced in a study of T cell repertoires in cytomegalovirus infection. Via MiXCR, TCRdb re-called the reads, giving one row per CDR3 protein. This table has 560,000 or so distinct CDR3 sequences, more than 15% appearing once. The sample comprised CD8+ T cells from PBMCs. The receptors derive from a human donor in good health (CMV status not recorded). Some clones in this sample may be carry-over from other donors' samples.

The chain links TRBV9 to TRBJ2-1; 8 bases are shared with TRBD2. Germline-derived CDR1 and CDR2 are SGDLS and YYNGEE. V shed 2 bases and J 7 bases; nucleotides not matched to a gene: 14. The CDR3 extends over 17 amino acids. CDR3 sequence: CASSVTGGLRGRNEQFF. CDR3 coding DNA: TGTGCCAGCAGCGTCACGGGGGGGCTAAGGGGTAGGAATGAGCAGTTCTTC. The full variable domain, with the rest looked up from reference TRBV9 and TRBJ2-1, is DSGVTQTPKHLITATGQRVTLRCSPRSGDLSVYWYQQSLDQGLQFLIQYYNGEERAKGNILERFSAQQFPDLHSELNLSSLELGDSALYFCASSVTGGLRGRNEQFFGPGTRLTVL.

This clonotype was seen at least ten times. The rearrangement joins TRBV27 to TRBJ1-1; a weak D match, TRBD1 (5 bases). The CDR3 runs to 14 residues. Germline V gives CDR1 MNHEY, CDR2 SMNVEV (reference sequence). V lost 2 bases and J 4 bases, leaving 11 bases between the germline ends. The CDR3 DNA reads as TGTGCCAGCAGTTTACGGGGGGTTGGCACTGAAGCTTTCTTT. Its protein product is CASSLRGVGTEAFF.

In its sample, this clonotype was seen a few times. This sequence joins TRBV28 and TRBJ1-5, with D possibly being TRBD1 (5 bases). Germline V CDR1 and CDR2: MDHEN, SYDVKM. Trimming took off 4 bases at V and 5 bases at J, with 15 bases between the two ends. The length of the CDR3 is 15 residues. As DNA, the CDR3 is TGTGCCAGCAGTTCCCGGACATCGAACGATCAGCCCCAGCATTTT. Translated, it gives CASSSRTSNDQPQHF.

This clonotype was recorded many times. Here the CDR3 reads CASSPGTGYSYEQYF. The CDR3 region has the DNA TGTGCCAGCAGTCCCGGGACAGGGTACTCCTACGAGCAGTACTTC. This chain uses TRBV12-3 or TRBV12-4 with TRBJ2-7; TRBD1 aligns across 9 bases. The V segment lost 5 bases and the J segment 0 bases; nucleotides outside the gene matches: 5. The CDR3 runs 15 residues.

This chain uses TRBV27 with TRBJ2-7; D call uncertain. V lost 0 bases, J lost 6 bases, and 9 bases lay in between. Germline CDR1 and CDR2: MNHEY and SMNVEV (reference sequence). The CDR3 runs to 13 residues. The CDR3, as DNA: TGTGCCAGCAGTTTATCGTTCTCCCGCGAGCAGTACTTC. Its translation is CASSLSFSREQYF.

This clonotype came up many times. The V call is TRBV11-2, the J call TRBJ2-1; 13 bases line up with TRBD2. Unmatched junction bases numbered 4, after V lost 9 bases and J lost 8 bases. The CDR3 covers 13 residues. The germline V gene has CDR1 SGHAT and CDR2 FQNNGV. The chain's CDR3 is CASKLAGGYEQFF. The CDR3 region has the DNA TGTGCCAGTAAACTAGCGGGGGGGTATGAGCAGTTCTTC.

This clonotype came up many times. The chain couples TRBV7-8 to TRBJ1-1, with D possibly TRBD1 on 5 matching bases. V lost 5 bases and J lost 6, with 10 bases in between. The CDR3 runs to 12 residues. CDR1 SGHVS and CDR2 FQNEAQ come from the germline V gene. In DNA, the CDR3 is TGTGCCAGCAGCAGAGGACACCCTGAAGCTTTCTTT. This gives the protein CASSRGHPEAFF. The full variable domain, rest sourced from reference TRBV7-8 and TRBJ1-1, is GAGVSQSPRYKVAKRGQDVALRCDPISGHVSLFWYQQALGQGPEFLTYFQNEAQLDKSGLPSDRFFAERPEGSVSTLKIQRTQQEDSAVYLCASSRGHPEAFFGQGTRLTVV.

Ten or more counts support this clonotype. V gene TRBV12-3 or TRBV12-4 combines with J gene TRBJ2-1; D possibly corresponds to TRBD2 (6 bases). V gave up 5 bases and J gave up 4 bases, with 12 bases separating them. This CDR3 spans 14 amino acids. CDR3 nucleotide sequence: TGTGCCAGCAGTCCGGGACTGCCTTACAATGAGCAGTTCTTC. Protein: CASSPGLPYNEQFF.

This chain joins TRBV6-5 and TRBJ2-7; D is possibly TRBD1 or TRBD2 (5 bases each). Germline V gene sequence: CDR1 MNHEY, CDR2 SVGAGI. V lost 0 bases and J lost 2, with 8 bases in between. This CDR3 is 14 amino acids long. The CDR3 protein is CASSYSLGAYEQYF. The CDR3 coding sequence is TGTGCCAGCAGTTACTCGCTGGGGGCCTACGAGCAGTACTTC.

This clonotype was counted at least ten times. The rearrangement joins TRBV6-1 to TRBJ2-7; 9 nucleotides match TRBD2. V lost 1 base, J lost 4 bases, and 11 bases stayed unmatched. The CDR3 totals 17 residues. Germline CDR1 MNHNS, CDR2 SASEGT. In DNA, the CDR3 is TGTGCCAGCAGTGAAGGCTTAGCGGGAGTTATTTTGTACGAGCAGTACTTC. As protein: CASSEGLAGVILYEQYF.

The V and J genes are TRBV27 and TRBJ2-1; 8 bases are shared with TRBD2. The germline gives CDR1 MNHEY, CDR2 SMNVEV (reference sequence). J gave up 7 bases and V 0 bases, and 8 bases lay outside the gene matches. The CDR3 contains 16 residues. In nucleotides, the CDR3 is TGTGCCAGCAGTTTATCGCGGGGGGAGATCGGGAATGAGCAGTTCTTC. It codes for CASSLSRGEIGNEQFF.

This clonotype has just a few counts. The chain has TRBV5-1 and TRBJ2-3, with TRBD1 identical over 10 bases. Germline CDR1 SGHRS, CDR2 YFSETQ. This CDR3 is 16 amino acids long. V shed 0 bases, J shed 3 bases, and the junction held 4 bases outside the gene matches. The CDR3 DNA reads TGCGCCAGCAGCTTGGCCGACAGGGGGCCAACAGATACGCAGTATTTT. It yields the protein CASSLADRGPTDTQYF.

The chain couples TRBV28 to TRBJ2-5, with D tentatively TRBD1 or TRBD2 (5 bases each). CDR1 MDHEN and CDR2 SYDVKM come from the germline V gene. With 3 bases removed from V and 2 bases from J, the gap between germline ends came to 19 bases. The CDR3 sequence is 17 residues long. The CDR3 bases are TGTGCCAGCAGTTTGGGGGAAAAACAGCCACTACAAGAGACCCAGTACTTC. This codes for CASSLGEKQPLQETQYF.

The chain uses TRBV6-1 and TRBJ1-2; D gene uncertain. Trimming shortened V by 6 bases and J by 2 bases, and 10 bases separated the two germline ends. This CDR3 contains 13 residues. Germline CDR1 reads MNHNS; CDR2 reads SASEGT. The CDR3 region is CASSTVGNYGYTF. In nucleotides, the CDR3 is TGTGCCAGCAGCACGGTGGGAAACTATGGCTACACCTTC.

This clonotype has a count of ten or more. J is TRBJ2-1 and V is TRBV7-3; 13 bases fit TRBD2. The CDR3 runs 15 residues. Germline CDR1 is SGHTA and CDR2 is FQGTGA. Trimming at V came to 5 bases and at J to 8 bases, leaving 6 bases not matched to a gene. The CDR3 loop reads CASSPTSGGADEQFF. The DNA of the CDR3 is TGTGCCAGCAGCCCTACTAGCGGGGGGGCGGATGAGCAGTTCTTC.

The chain is built from TRBV18 and TRBJ1-1, with 7 bases lining up with TRBD1. Germline trimming cut 4 bases from V and 4 bases from J; bases unmatched to any gene: 12. The CDR3 is 16 amino acids. Germline V gene lookup returns CDR1 KGHSH and CDR2 LQKENI. DNA of the CDR3: TGTGCCAGCTCACTCGGGCTAAAGGGGGCGCGCACTGAAGCTTTCTTT. Translating it yields CASSLGLKGARTEAFF.

This clonotype has more than one count but fewer than ten. The rearrangement joins TRBV20-1 to TRBJ1-6, with 7 bases matching TRBD1. CDR3 length: 18 amino acids. Germline V gene data show CDR1 as DFQATT and CDR2 as SNEGSKA (reference sequence). The V and J ends lost 5 bases and 6 bases, in that order; junction bases with no gene match: 19. CDR3 DNA sequence: TGCAGTGCTCCGCGACTCTTGACAGGGCCGGGCAGTAATTCACCCCTCCACTTT. Protein sequence: CSAPRLLTGPGSNSPLHF.

The table lists this clonotype with a few counts. This chain uses TRBV20-1 with TRBJ2-7; D call uncertain. The germline V and J ends were trimmed by 3 bases and 3 bases, with 6 bases remaining between them. This CDR3 contains 11 residues. Germline CDR1 and CDR2: DFQATT and SNEGSKA (reference sequence). In DNA, the CDR3 is TGCAGTGCTAGTCGGAGCTACGAGCAGTACTTC. This sequence encodes CSASRSYEQYF.

A few counts support this clonotype. The chain carries TRBV6-5 and TRBJ1-1; D unresolved. Germline V lookup: CDR1 MNHEY, CDR2 SVGAGI. Trimming took off 6 bases at V and 5 bases at J, with 10 bases between the two ends. The CDR3 runs to 12 residues. This CDR3 reads CASRLPGTEAFF. The CDR3 DNA reads TGTGCCAGCAGGCTACCGGGGACTGAAGCTTTCTTT.

This clonotype occurred a few times. This rearrangement joins TRBV19 to TRBJ1-1, with D perhaps TRBD1 (6 bases). The ends were cut back, 7 bases at V and 8 bases at J, with 29 bases in the middle. The CDR3 is made up of 17 amino acids. CDR1 is LNHDA and CDR2 is SQIVND in the germline V gene (reference sequence). CDR3 in amino acids: CASIKLLPRGPIPEAFF. The CDR3 DNA sequence: TGTGCCAGTATTAAACTCTTACCCAGGGGACCGATACCAGAAGCTTTCTTT.

This clonotype came up a few times. V gene TRBV6-1 combines with J gene TRBJ1-2; unclear D gene. Trimming took 1 base from V and 4 from J, leaving 16 bases between them. This CDR3 is 16 amino acids long. CDR1 MNHNS and CDR2 SASEGT come from the germline V gene. The CDR3 nucleotides read TGTGCCAGCAGTGAAGATTTGGCCTTTACTGTCTATGGCTACACCTTC. This translates into CASSEDLAFTVYGYTF.

This clonotype occurred many times. This chain joins TRBV24-1 and TRBJ2-1; 10 positions match TRBD1. The CDR3 totals 16 residues. Germline V gene sequence: CDR1 KGHDR, CDR2 SFDVKD. J lost 7 bases, V lost 2 bases, and 7 bases had no gene match. CDR3 amino acids: CATSDSDRGSKNEQFF. CDR3 bases: TGTGCCACCAGTGATTCGGACAGGGGGAGTAAGAATGAGCAGTTCTTC.

The gene calls are TRBV6-1 and TRBJ2-2, with D unclear. This CDR3 has 11 amino acids. Trimming left V 11 bases short and J 7 bases short, with 11 bases between. Per the germline V gene, CDR1 is MNHNS and CDR2 is SASEGT. CDR3 nucleotides: TGTGCCCATCTGATCGTCGGGGAGCTGTTTTTT. The encoded protein is CAHLIVGELFF.

This clonotype was found many times. The chain joins TRBV5-1 to TRBJ2-1; TRBD1 matches 7 bases. Germline loops: CDR1 SGHRS, CDR2 YFSETQ. V gave up 2 bases and J gave up 5 bases; unmatched junction bases: 10. The CDR3 has 16 residues. The CDR3: CASSFEGGAYHNEQFF. The CDR3 region has the DNA TGCGCCAGCAGCTTCGAAGGGGGCGCCTACCACAATGAGCAGTTCTTC.

In the case of this clonotype: One base away lies a much larger clone, so this may be a sequencing read error. The chain carries TRBV4-1 and TRBJ1-5; TRBD1 matches at 8 bases. CDR3 length equals 16 residues. CDR1 and CDR2 from the germline V gene are MGHRA and YSYEKL. J was trimmed by 0 bases and V by 6 bases; bases with no gene match: 7. The CDR3 here is CASRQGGRHSNQPQHF. The CDR3 DNA sequence: TGCGCCAGCAGACAGGGGGGGAGACATAGCAATCAGCCCCAGCATTTT.

Concerning this clonotype: One end of the junction is discordant with germline, which a read error may explain. The V call is TRBV2, the J call TRBJ2-1, with D possibly being TRBD2 (5 bases). The CDR3 length is 15 residues. In germline, CDR1 is SNHLY, CDR2 FYNNEI. CDR3 protein: CASREGLVPYNEQFF. The CDR3 nucleotides are TGTGCCAGCAGGGAAGGACTCGTGCCCTACAATGAGCAGTTCTTC.